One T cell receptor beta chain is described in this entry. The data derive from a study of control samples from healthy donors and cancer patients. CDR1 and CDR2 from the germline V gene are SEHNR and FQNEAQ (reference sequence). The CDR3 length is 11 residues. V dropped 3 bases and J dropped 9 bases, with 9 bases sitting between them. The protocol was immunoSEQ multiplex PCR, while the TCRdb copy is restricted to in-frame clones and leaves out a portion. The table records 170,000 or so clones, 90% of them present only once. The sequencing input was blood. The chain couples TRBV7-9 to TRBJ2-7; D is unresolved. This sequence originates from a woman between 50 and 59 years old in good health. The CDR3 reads CASSFTESQYF. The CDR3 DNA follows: TGTGCCAGCAGCTTCACCGAGTCGCAGTACTTC.